The 20 T cell receptor beta chains below come from one sample, sequenced in a study of blood T cell repertoires in COVID-19. Sequencing used immunoSEQ multiplex PCR; TCRdb keeps in-frame clones, though not all of them. Here the sample spans about 260,000 clones, roughly 88% being singletons. Material for sequencing was peripheral blood. The receptors were sampled from a human donor in a cohort sampled during active COVID-19.

The V gene is TRBV5-1, the J gene TRBJ2-7, with D possibly matching TRBD2 (6 bases). The germline V and J ends were trimmed by 6 bases and 0 bases, with 19 bases remaining between them. CDR1 is SGHRS and CDR2 is YFSETQ in the germline V gene. This CDR3 spans 16 amino acids. CDR3 sequence reads: CASTDLDRGSSYEQYF. The CDR3 DNA reads as TGCGCCAGCACCGACCTTGATCGGGGGAGCTCCTACGAGCAGTACTTC.

This sequence joins TRBV19 and TRBJ2-7; maybe TRBD2 (6 bases). Trimming cost V 5 bases and J 6 bases, with 20 bases left between them. CDR1 is LNHDA, CDR2 SQIVND, per germline (reference sequence). The CDR3 has 15 residues. The DNA of the CDR3 is TGTGCCAGTAGTCGACTCAGTGGGAGGAACTCCGAGCAGTACTTC. Translation: CASSRLSGRNSEQYF.

The CDR3 sequence is CASSQTGGNEQYF. The CDR3 coding sequence is TGTGCCAGCAGCCAAACAGGGGGCAACGAGCAGTACTTC. The chain combines TRBV4-2 with TRBJ2-7; TRBD1 matches 9 bases. The V gene's germline CDR1 is LGHNA and CDR2 YNFKEQ. After removal of 2 bases from V and 5 bases from J, the junction contained 1 base not matched to a gene. The CDR3 runs 13 residues.

The chain recombines TRBV19 with TRBJ2-1; D perhaps matches TRBD2 (6 bases). The CDR3 is 15 residues long. Per the germline V gene, CDR1 is LNHDA and CDR2 is SQIVND (reference sequence). V gave up 0 bases and J gave up 7 bases, with 13 bases separating them. CDR3 region: CASSIDRLGTNEQFF. The CDR3 nucleotides are TGTGCCAGTAGTATAGACAGACTAGGTACAAATGAGCAGTTCTTC. Variable domain in full (rest from reference TRBV19 and TRBJ2-1): DGGITQSPKYLFRKEGQNVTLSCEQNLNHDAMYWYRQDPGQGLRLIYYSQIVNDFQKGDIAEGYSVSREKKESFPLTVTSAQKNPTAFYLCASSIDRLGTNEQFFGPGTRLTVL.

This clone has just a few counts. The chain combines TRBV7-2 with TRBJ2-7; 7 bases fit TRBD2. The V gene's germline CDR1 is SGHTA and CDR2 FQGNSA. The CDR3 spans 15 residues. V shed 7 bases and J 7 bases; nucleotides not matched to a gene: 16. The DNA for the CDR3 is TGTGCCAGCACCCCGGAGAGCGGGGTTCTGTATGAGCAGTACTTC. This codes for CASTPESGVLYEQYF. The whole variable domain, remainder taken from reference TRBV7-2 and TRBJ2-7, is GAGVSQSPSNKVTEKGKDVELRCDPISGHTALYWYRQSLGQGLEFLIYFQGNSAPDKSGLPSDRFSAERTGGSVSTLTIQRTQQEDSAVYLCASTPESGVLYEQYFGPGTRLTVT.

V is TRBV28 and J is TRBJ2-7; a possible D gene is TRBD2 (5 bases). V was clipped by 6 bases and J by 0 bases, with 15 bases between them. Germline-derived CDR1 and CDR2 are MDHEN and SYDVKM. The CDR3 is made up of 15 amino acids. The CDR3 DNA reads TGTGCCAGCAGAGTGAGGACTGGCGGCTCCTACGAGCAGTACTTC. It codes for CASRVRTGGSYEQYF.

The rearrangement links TRBV29-1 to TRBJ1-3, with D perhaps matching TRBD1 (5 bases). The CDR3 has 17 residues. CDR1 is SQVTM and CDR2 is ANQGSEA in the germline V gene. Deletions cut 2 bases from V and 0 bases from J, with 17 bases between. In nucleotides, the CDR3 is TGCAGCGTTGAATCAGGGAACGGTGCTCTCTCTGGAAACACCATATATTTT. This sequence encodes CSVESGNGALSGNTIYF.

This clone was picked up one time. The J gene is TRBJ2-7, the V gene TRBV5-4, with D possibly matching TRBD2 (5 bases). This CDR3 region has 14 residues. Trimming cost V 4 bases and J 3 bases, with 14 bases left between them. Germline assignment: CDR1 SGHNT and CDR2 YYREEE (reference sequence). The CDR3 spells CASSPQRQVYEQYF. CDR3 nucleotides: TGTGCCAGCAGCCCTCAGCGGCAGGTCTACGAGCAGTACTTC. Using reference TRBV5-4 and TRBJ2-7 for the parts outside the CDR3, the full variable domain is ETGVTQSPTHLIKTRGQQVTLRCSSQSGHNTVSWYQQALGQGPQFIFQYYREEENGRGNFPPRFSGLQFPNYSSELNVNALELDDSALYLCASSPQRQVYEQYFGPGTRLTVT.

This chain joins TRBV6-2 or TRBV6-3 and TRBJ1-4; a possible D gene is TRBD1 (6 bases). The CDR3 contains 13 residues. CDR1 and CDR2 (germline): MNHEY, SVGEGT. V dropped 0 bases and J dropped 17 bases, with 16 bases sitting between them. Here the CDR3 reads CASSYSIRTDSFF. In DNA form, the CDR3 reads TGTGCCAGCAGTTACTCGATAAGGACAGATAGCTTTTTT.

The chain combines TRBV4-3 with TRBJ1-3; possible D gene TRBD1, 6 bases. This CDR3 contains 18 residues. Trimming took 0 bases from V and 1 from J, leaving 16 bases between them. Per germline, CDR1 LGHNA and CDR2 YSLEER. CDR3 amino acids: CASSQDSFSTGSGNTIYF. CDR3 nucleotides: TGCGCCAGCAGCCAAGATAGTTTTAGTACAGGGTCTGGAAACACCATATATTTT.

This rearrangement joins TRBV5-1 to TRBJ1-2, with TRBD1 as a possible D gene (5 bases). Per germline, CDR1 SGHRS and CDR2 YFSETQ. V gave up 4 bases and J gave up 4 bases, with 14 bases separating them. This CDR3 has 14 residues. The CDR3 reads CASSPDRKGYGYTF. The CDR3 coding sequence is TGCGCCAGCAGCCCAGACAGAAAGGGCTATGGCTACACCTTC.

The chain carries TRBV10-3 and TRBJ1-5; D not certain. V was shortened by 3 bases and J by 0 bases, with 6 bases between the two germline ends. Germline V lookup: CDR1 ENHRY, CDR2 SYGVKD. The CDR3 is 14 amino acids. CDR3 sequence: CAISENSSNQPQHF. The CDR3 DNA reads TGTGCCATCAGTGAAAACAGTAGCAATCAGCCCCAGCATTTT.

Only one count was recorded for this clone. The CDR3 DNA reads as TGTGCCACCTTAGAGGGATACGAGCAGTACTTC. This encodes CATLEGYEQYF. J is TRBJ2-7 and V is TRBV19; tentative D call: TRBD2 (5 bases). From germline, CDR1 is LNHDA and CDR2 SQIVND (reference sequence). This CDR3 spans 11 amino acids. V gave up 10 bases and J gave up 4 bases, with 11 bases separating them. The full variable domain, completed using reference TRBV19 and TRBJ2-7, is DGGITQSPKYLFRKEGQNVTLSCEQNLNHDAMYWYRQDPGQGLRLIYYSQIVNDFQKGDIAEGYSVSREKKESFPLTVTSAQKNPTAFYLCATLEGYEQYFGPGTRLTVT.

J is TRBJ1-1 and V is TRBV2; TRBD1 might be the D (6 bases). In germline, CDR1 is SNHLY, CDR2 FYNNEI. CDR3 length: 14 residues. V gave up 7 bases and J gave up 5 bases, with 17 bases separating them. The DNA for the CDR3 is TGTGCCAGCACTGGGGACACGCATTCGACTGAAGCTTTCTTT. Protein product: CASTGDTHSTEAFF.

The rearrangement joins TRBV2 to TRBJ2-1, with a tentative D call TRBD2 (7 bases). The CDR3 is 13 residues long. Germline CDR1 reads SNHLY; CDR2 reads FYNNEI. The V gene lost 4 bases and the J gene lost 6 bases, with 10 bases spanning the gap. CDR3 protein: CASSGGGANEQFF. The CDR3 DNA is TGTGCCAGCAGTGGGGGGGGCGCCAATGAGCAGTTCTTC.

This clone was detected once. The chain couples TRBV30 to TRBJ2-1, with D possibly matching TRBD1 (6 bases). Germline CDR1 and CDR2: GTSNPN and SVGIG (reference sequence). The CDR3 spans 12 residues. Trimming took off 2 bases at V and 10 bases at J, with 12 bases between the two ends. The CDR3 loop is CAWSPGTLEQFF. The DNA of the CDR3 is TGTGCCTGGAGTCCCGGGACATTAGAGCAGTTCTTC. The full variable domain, with the rest looked up from reference TRBV30 and TRBJ2-1, is SQTIHQWPATLVQPVGSPLSLECTVEGTSNPNLYWYRQAAGRGLQLLFYSVGIGQISSEVPQNLSASRPQDRQFILSSKKLLLSDSGFYLCAWSPGTLEQFFGPGTRLTVL.

This sequence joins TRBV7-3 and TRBJ2-7, with TRBD2 as a possible D gene (6 bases). Trimming took off 7 bases at V and 4 bases at J, with 32 bases between the two ends. Germline values: CDR1 SGHTA, CDR2 FQGTGA. CDR3 length equals 19 residues. The CDR3 sequence: CASTLYSGSGGYLLYEQYF. CDR3 sequence (DNA): TGTGCCAGCACACTCTATTCGGGCAGCGGAGGGTACCTTCTATACGAGCAGTACTTC.

The chain uses TRBV27 and TRBJ1-3; 7 bases match TRBD1. There are 14 residues in the CDR3. Losses at the gene ends were 3 bases for V and 4 bases for J; bases not matched to a gene: 3. CDR1 MNHEY and CDR2 SMNVEV come from the germline V gene (reference sequence). Here the CDR3 DNA reads TGTGCCAGCAGTTTGACAGGGATAGGAAACACCATATATTTT. Residues: CASSLTGIGNTIYF.

The rearrangement joins TRBV4-3 to TRBJ2-5; 10 bases are shared with TRBD2. Germline assignment: CDR1 LGHNA and CDR2 YSLEER. The V and J ends lost 3 bases and 2 bases, in that order; junction bases with no gene match: 3. The CDR3 runs to 15 residues. CDR3 region: CASSHFSGGQETQYF. The CDR3 DNA sequence: TGCGCCAGCAGCCATTTTAGCGGGGGGCAAGAGACCCAGTACTTC.

The chain joins TRBV30 to TRBJ1-5; 7 bases agree with TRBD1. Per germline, CDR1 GTSNPN and CDR2 SVGIG (reference sequence). Unmatched junction bases numbered 10, after V lost 2 bases and J lost 0 bases. The CDR3 covers 17 residues. The CDR3, as DNA: TGTGCCTGGAGTAGGGACAGCAAAATTTATAGCAATCAGCCCCAGCATTTT. This encodes CAWSRDSKIYSNQPQHF.